Following are 29 T cell receptor beta chains from one sample sequenced in a study of blood T cell repertoires in COVID-19. Data came from immunoSEQ multiplex PCR; TCRdb stores just in-frame clones and leaves some out. The sample lists 250,000 to 300,000 clones, more than 75% seen once, with roughly 2% in the top ten. Sequencing was done on a sample of PBMCs or T cells enriched from blood (not recorded which). These receptors originate from a woman aged 55-70 years in a cohort exposed to, infected with or recovered from COVID-19 (not recorded which).

A single count supports this clone. This chain uses TRBV6-1 with TRBJ2-1; D not certain. The CDR3 is made up of 17 amino acids. Trimming shortened V by 7 bases and J by 0 bases, and 19 bases separated the two germline ends. Germline CDR1 and CDR2: MNHNS and SASEGT. The CDR3 DNA sequence: TGTGCCAGCAATGAGAGGAGTGGCGGCAGCTCCTACAATGAGCAGTTCTTC. Translation: CASNERSGGSSYNEQFF.

The chain uses TRBV4-1 and TRBJ2-5, with D possibly matching TRBD1 (5 bases). V was clipped by 1 base and J by 1 base, with 7 bases between them. Germline V gives CDR1 MGHRA, CDR2 YSYEKL. The CDR3 extends over 14 amino acids. The DNA for the CDR3 is TGCGCCAGCAGCCAAGGACAGAGCCAAGAGACCCAGTACTTC. It translates to CASSQGQSQETQYF.

V gene TRBV14 combines with J gene TRBJ1-1; D is possibly TRBD1 (5 bases). The CDR3 length is 15 residues. CDR1 is SGHDN, CDR2 FVKESK, per germline. Trimming took 0 bases from V and 0 from J, leaving 8 bases between them. CDR3 loop: CASSQDNRMNTEAFF. CDR3 nucleotide sequence: TGTGCCAGCAGCCAAGATAACAGGATGAACACTGAAGCTTTCTTT.

The chain employs TRBV5-6 and TRBJ1-1; no clear D gene. The CDR3 runs to 13 residues. Deletions cut 0 bases from V and 5 bases from J, with 8 bases between. CDR1 is SGHDT, CDR2 YYEEEE, per germline. In DNA, the CDR3 is TGTGCCAGCAGCTTGGTTAGTTCGACTGAAGCTTTCTTT. Amino acid sequence: CASSLVSSTEAFF.

The rearrangement uses TRBV7-2 and TRBJ2-4; D possibly corresponds to TRBD1 (6 bases). CDR1 is SGHTA, CDR2 FQGNSA, per germline. V shed 0 bases and J shed 7 bases, with 10 bases lying between them. This CDR3 spans 14 amino acids. Here the CDR3 DNA reads TGTGCCAGCAGCTTAGCGGACAGAAGGAACATTCAGTACTTC. Protein product: CASSLADRRNIQYF. The variable domain in full, with the rest retrieved from reference TRBV7-2 and TRBJ2-4, is GAGVSQSPSNKVTEKGKDVELRCDPISGHTALYWYRQSLGQGLEFLIYFQGNSAPDKSGLPSDRFSAERTGGSVSTLTIQRTQQEDSAVYLCASSLADRRNIQYFGAGTRLSVL.

The chain joins TRBV30 to TRBJ1-4, with 10 bases identical to TRBD1. V lost 2 bases and J lost 3; bases outside the gene matches: 9. CDR3 length equals 17 residues. Germline V CDR1 and CDR2: GTSNPN, SVGIG (reference sequence). CDR3 nucleotides: TGTGCCTGGAGTAAAACCGACAGGGGGCGGTCTAATGAAAAACTGTTTTTT. Translating it yields CAWSKTDRGRSNEKLFF.

The gene calls are TRBV27 and TRBJ1-2, with D possibly being TRBD1 (5 bases). The ends were cut back, 3 bases at V and 0 bases at J, with 8 bases in the middle. CDR3 length: 14 amino acids. Germline assignment: CDR1 MNHEY and CDR2 SMNVEV (reference sequence). CDR3 nucleotide sequence: TGTGCCAGCAGTTTGACAGACTCTAACTATGGCTACACCTTC. Its translation: CASSLTDSNYGYTF.

The chain combines TRBV11-2 with TRBJ2-5, with D possibly being TRBD1 (6 bases). This CDR3 has 14 amino acids. V was trimmed by 5 bases and J by 2 bases, leaving 12 bases between them. Looked up from germline, CDR1 is SGHAT and CDR2 is FQNNGV. The DNA of the CDR3 is TGTGCCAGCAGCATCAGGGGCAATCAAGAGACCCAGTACTTC. Translating gives CASSIRGNQETQYF.

V is TRBV24-1 and J is TRBJ2-1, with 9 bases that match TRBD1. V shed 4 bases and J 4 bases; nucleotides not matched to a gene: 7. This CDR3 comprises 16 residues. CDR1 is KGHDR, CDR2 SFDVKD, per germline. The CDR3 spells CATSDQGQGRYNEQFF. DNA of the CDR3: TGTGCCACCAGTGACCAAGGACAGGGGAGGTACAATGAGCAGTTCTTC.

The gene calls are TRBV27 and TRBJ2-7, with a tentative D call TRBD2 (6 bases). This CDR3 is built from 14 residues. Trimming stripped 5 bases from V and 3 bases from J, with 14 bases between. The germline V gene encodes CDR1 MNHEY and CDR2 SMNVEV (reference sequence). The CDR3 protein is CASSQVAGSYEQYF. As DNA, the CDR3 is TGTGCCAGCAGTCAGGTTGCCGGGAGCTACGAGCAGTACTTC.

The V gene is TRBV24-1, the J gene TRBJ2-1; 14 bases line up with TRBD2. The CDR3 runs to 17 residues. Germline V CDR1 and CDR2: KGHDR, SFDVKD. J lost 3 bases, V lost 1 base, and 1 base had no gene match. Here the CDR3 DNA reads TGTGCCACCAGTGATTTCGGGACTAGCGGGAGCTACAATGAGCAGTTCTTC. Amino acid sequence: CATSDFGTSGSYNEQFF.

This clone has a single count. The rearrangement joins TRBV28 to TRBJ1-2; D may be TRBD1 (6 bases). The germline V gene encodes CDR1 MDHEN and CDR2 SYDVKM. There are 16 residues in the CDR3. V shed 4 bases and J shed 2 bases, with 17 bases lying between them. CDR3 sequence reads: CASSSRRGAYNYGYTF. CDR3 DNA: TGTGCCAGCAGTTCCCGCCGGGGGGCGTACAACTATGGCTACACCTTC.

This chain links TRBV28 with TRBJ1-2; D not resolved. Germline V gene lookup returns CDR1 MDHEN and CDR2 SYDVKM. This CDR3 is 14 amino acids long. Trimming cost V 7 bases and J 5 bases, with 17 bases left between them. CDR3 protein: CASTLPRDSYGYTF. The CDR3 nucleotides are TGTGCCAGCACCCTACCCCGGGATTCTTATGGCTACACCTTC.

This chain links TRBV6-6 with TRBJ2-7, with TRBD1 identical over 11 bases. CDR3 length equals 14 residues. J lost 6 bases, V lost 7 bases, and 8 bases had no gene match. The germline V gene has CDR1 MNHNY and CDR2 SVGAGI (reference sequence). CDR3 in amino acids: CASIDSGTGGEQYF. CDR3 in DNA: TGTGCCAGCATCGACTCCGGGACAGGGGGCGAGCAGTACTTC.

This clone turned up a few times. The chain combines TRBV5-1 with TRBJ1-4; D is undetermined. With 0 bases removed from V and 6 bases from J, the gap between germline ends came to 6 bases. Germline V gene data show CDR1 as SGHRS and CDR2 as YFSETQ. CDR3 length: 13 residues. The CDR3 sequence is CASSLAPDEKLFF. DNA for the CDR3: TGCGCCAGCAGCTTGGCCCCTGATGAAAAACTGTTTTTT.

The chain carries TRBV5-1 and TRBJ1-6; tentative D call: TRBD1 (5 bases). V dropped 1 base and J dropped 1 base, with 9 bases sitting between them. In germline, CDR1 is SGHRS, CDR2 YFSETQ. This CDR3 has 16 amino acids. The CDR3 loop is CASSLPGGSYNSPLHF. CDR3 DNA: TGCGCCAGCAGCTTGCCGGGGGGGTCCTATAATTCACCCCTCCACTTT.

The V and J genes are TRBV10-2 and TRBJ2-3; TRBD2 aligns across 9 bases. Looked up from germline, CDR1 is WSHSY and CDR2 is SAAADI. V dropped 8 bases and J dropped 6; count of bases not matched to a gene: 9. This CDR3 is 14 amino acids long. The CDR3 DNA reads TGCGCCAGCCAACTTAGCGGGAGAGGGGATACGCAGTATTTT. Protein: CASQLSGRGDTQYF.

This clone was counted between two and nine times. The chain links TRBV10-2 to TRBJ2-3; D uncertain. The germline V and J ends were trimmed by 10 bases and 4 bases, with 12 bases remaining between them. CDR3 length equals 12 residues. Looked up from germline, CDR1 is WSHSY and CDR2 is SAAADI. The CDR3: CATQSSADTQYF. The CDR3 DNA follows: TGCGCCACCCAATCCAGCGCAGATACGCAGTATTTT.

About this clone: An end of the junction differs from the germline gene, which may be a read error. This same CDR3 is encoded by further DNA sequences in the sample. This chain connects TRBV7-2 to TRBJ2-2, with TRBD2 matching over 10 bases. The germline CDR1 and CDR2 sequences are SGHTA and FQGNSA. This CDR3 has 15 residues. The DNA for the CDR3 is TGTGCCAGCAGTTTAGCGGGAGGCGGTACCGGGGAGCTGTTTTTT. Its translation: CASSLAGGGTGELFF.

V and J are TRBV18 and TRBJ1-1; 10 nucleotides agree with TRBD1. The J segment lost 4 bases and the V segment lost 2 bases, leaving 1 base of the junction unmatched. There are 14 residues in the CDR3. Germline lookup yields CDR1 KGHSH and CDR2 LQKENI. CDR3 bases: TGTGCCAGCTCACCAAGGGACAGGGGCACTGAAGCTTTCTTT. It encodes CASSPRDRGTEAFF.

The chain joins TRBV7-9 to TRBJ2-1; 9 positions match TRBD2. In germline, CDR1 is SEHNR, CDR2 FQNEAQ (reference sequence). The CDR3 consists of 13 residues. CDR3 DNA: TGTGCAAGCGGGGGGAGGGGGTTCAATGAGCAGTTCTTC. Amino acids: CASGGRGFNEQFF.

The V and J genes are TRBV18 and TRBJ2-1, with D possibly being TRBD2 (5 bases). The germline V and J ends were trimmed by 2 bases and 5 bases, with 13 bases remaining between them. Germline-derived CDR1 and CDR2 are KGHSH and LQKENI. CDR3 length equals 15 residues. The CDR3 here is CASSPNPGGDNEQFF. The CDR3 coding sequence is TGTGCCAGCTCACCAAACCCAGGAGGTGACAATGAGCAGTTCTTC.

The chain links TRBV29-1 to TRBJ2-2; 9 nucleotides match TRBD1. The CDR3 has 14 residues. Trimming took 7 bases from V and 4 from J; bases not matched to a gene: 7. Germline V gene sequence: CDR1 SQVTM, CDR2 ANQGSEA. CDR3 region: CSAFRDRATGELFF. The CDR3, as DNA: TGCAGCGCCTTCCGGGACAGGGCCACCGGGGAGCTGTTTTTT.

The chain links TRBV7-9 to TRBJ1-5; 8 nucleotides align to TRBD1. Germline CDR1 SEHNR, CDR2 FQNEAQ (reference sequence). Losses at the gene ends were 4 bases for V and 2 bases for J; bases not matched to a gene: 7. This CDR3 is built from 16 residues. The CDR3: CASSSSPDRGNQPQHF. CDR3 in DNA: TGTGCCAGCAGCTCATCCCCGGACAGGGGCAATCAGCCCCAGCATTTT.

This chain joins TRBV5-1 and TRBJ2-5, with 9 bases aligning to TRBD1. V shed 1 base, J shed 2 bases, and the junction held 3 bases outside the gene matches. The CDR3 covers 15 residues. Germline values: CDR1 SGHRS, CDR2 YFSETQ. The CDR3, as DNA: TGCGCCAGCAGCTTGACCGGGACAGGGCAAGAGACCCAGTACTTC. This translates into CASSLTGTGQETQYF. The entire variable domain, with the rest obtained from reference TRBV5-1 and TRBJ2-5, is as follows: KAGVTQTPRYLIKTRGQQVTLSCSPISGHRSVSWYQQTPGQGLQFLFEYFSETQRNKGNFPGRFSGRQFSNSRSEMNVSTLELGDSALYLCASSLTGTGQETQYFGPGTRLLVL.

This sequence joins TRBV5-4 and TRBJ1-6, with 8 nucleotides matching TRBD1. Trimming removed 5 bases from V and 0 bases from J; junction bases left unmatched: 7. This CDR3 comprises 17 residues. Germline assignment: CDR1 SGHNT and CDR2 YYREEE (reference sequence). CDR3 DNA: TGTGCCAGCAGACCAAGGACAGGGAGCTCCTATAATTCACCCCTCCACTTT. As protein: CASRPRTGSSYNSPLHF.

The chain carries TRBV12-3 or TRBV12-4 and TRBJ2-1; weak D call: TRBD2 (5 bases). The CDR3 length is 12 residues. The V and J ends lost 6 bases and 7 bases respectively, with 10 bases between them. The CDR3, as DNA: TGTGCCAGCAGGGGAGAGAATAATGAGCAGTTCTTC. Translating gives CASRGENNEQFF.

The chain links TRBV10-1 to TRBJ2-1, with D perhaps matching TRBD2 (5 bases). Germline values: CDR1 WNHNN, CDR2 SYGVQD (reference sequence). This CDR3 is built from 14 residues. Trimming pared 5 bases from V and 7 bases from J, leaving 15 bases between. The CDR3 loop reads CASSRDGPLNEQFF. The CDR3 DNA is TGCGCCAGCAGTCGGGATGGTCCGCTAAATGAGCAGTTCTTC.

This clone was seen only once. The V gene is TRBV30, the J gene TRBJ1-5; D may be TRBD1 (5 bases). Germline CDR1 GTSNPN, CDR2 SVGIG (reference sequence). Trimming pared 1 base from V and 1 base from J, leaving 8 bases between. This CDR3 comprises 14 residues. The CDR3 DNA reads as TGTGCCTGGAGTGGGGGGGTGAGCAATCAGCCCCAGCATTTT. It encodes CAWSGGVSNQPQHF.